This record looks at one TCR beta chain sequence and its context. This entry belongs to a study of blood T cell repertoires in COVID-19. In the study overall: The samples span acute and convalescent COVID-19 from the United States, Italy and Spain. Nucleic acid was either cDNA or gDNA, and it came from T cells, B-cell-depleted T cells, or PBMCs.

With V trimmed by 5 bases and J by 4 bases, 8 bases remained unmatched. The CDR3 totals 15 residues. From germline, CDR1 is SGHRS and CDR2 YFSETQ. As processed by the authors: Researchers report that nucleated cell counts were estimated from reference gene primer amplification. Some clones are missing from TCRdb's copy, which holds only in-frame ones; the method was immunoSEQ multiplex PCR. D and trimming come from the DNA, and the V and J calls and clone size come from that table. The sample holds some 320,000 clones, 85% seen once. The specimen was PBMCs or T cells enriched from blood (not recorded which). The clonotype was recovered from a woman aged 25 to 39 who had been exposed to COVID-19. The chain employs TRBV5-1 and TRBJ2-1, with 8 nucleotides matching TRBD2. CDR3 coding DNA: TGCGCCAGCAGGGAGCGGGAGACGAGGTACAATGAGCAGTTCTTC. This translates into CASRERETRYNEQFF.